The entry that follows covers one TCR beta chain sequence. Its target is not known. TCRdb's table, derived via immunoSEQ multiplex PCR, lists solely in-frame clones and lacks some. The sample lists 72,000 or so clones; about nine tenths were seen once. CDR3 length: 14 residues. With 4 bases clipped from V and 4 bases from J, the junction kept 5 bases outside the gene matches. Germline CDR1 reads SGHRS; CDR2 reads YFSETQ. These data belong to a study of T cell responses to AZD1222 COVID-19 vaccine. Broader study findings: Repertoire sampling was restricted to post-peak T cell response timepoints. The sample set comprised mostly white British donors with more females, and clonal diversity was possibly underestimated. CD4 TCRs associated with vaccination spanned spike, dominating at 160-218 and 743-854. Spike-specific TCR depth and breadth grew after two AZD1222 doses.

This chain uses TRBV5-1 with TRBJ1-1; 9 positions agree with TRBD1. Material: peripheral blood, obtained on day 0 of AZD1222 vaccination. This sequence originates from an adult in good health. DNA for the CDR3: TGCGCCAGCAGCCACAACAGGGGGCCCACTGAAGCTTTCTTT. It is translated as CASSHNRGPTEAFF.